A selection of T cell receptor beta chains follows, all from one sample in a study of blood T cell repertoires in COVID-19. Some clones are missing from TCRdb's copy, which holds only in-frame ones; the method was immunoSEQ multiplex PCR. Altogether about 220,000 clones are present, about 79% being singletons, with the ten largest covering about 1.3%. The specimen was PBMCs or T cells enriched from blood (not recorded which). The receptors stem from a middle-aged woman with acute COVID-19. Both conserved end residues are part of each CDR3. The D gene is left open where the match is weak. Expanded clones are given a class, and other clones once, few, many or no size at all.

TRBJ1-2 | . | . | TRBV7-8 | TGTGCCGTTAGTGGAGGGCAGGAAGGCTACACCTTC | CAVSGGQEGYTF
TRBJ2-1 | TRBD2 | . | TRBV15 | TGTGCCACCAGCAGAGAGAGGGGACTAGCGTTAAATGAGCAGTTCTTC | CATSRERGLALNEQFF
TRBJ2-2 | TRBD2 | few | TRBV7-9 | TGTGCCAGCATCCGATTGGGAGGGCCCAACACCGGGGAGCTGTTTTTT | CASIRLGGPNTGELFF
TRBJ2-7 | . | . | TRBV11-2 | TGTGCCAGCAGCTTAGAATGGGCCAGCTACGAGCAGTACTTC | CASSLEWASYEQYF
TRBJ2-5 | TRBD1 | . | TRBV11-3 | TGCGACAGGGAAGAGACCCAGTACTTC | CDREETQYF
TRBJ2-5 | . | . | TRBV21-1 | TGTGCCAGCAGCAAATGGCTAGCGGGAGACAATGAGACCCAGTACTTC | CASSKWLAGDNETQYF
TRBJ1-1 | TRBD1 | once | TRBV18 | TGTGCCAGCTCCCCCAGACAGGGGGCAGAAACTGAAGCTTTCTTT | CASSPRQGAETEAFF
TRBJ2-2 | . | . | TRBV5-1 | TGCGCCAGCCGGTCGGCTAGCGAGAACACCGGGGAGCTGTTTTTT | CASRSASENTGELFF
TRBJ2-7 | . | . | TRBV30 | TGTGCCTGGAGTGGGACTCACGAGCAGTACTTC | CAWSGTHEQYF
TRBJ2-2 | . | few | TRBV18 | TGTGCCAGCTCACTTTCAGGGGCCTCGAACACCGGGGAGCTGTTTTTT | CASSLSGASNTGELFF
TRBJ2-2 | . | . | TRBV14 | TGTGCCAGCAGCCAATATCCGGGGGAGCTGTTTTTT | CASSQYPGELFF
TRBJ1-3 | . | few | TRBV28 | TGTGCCAGCAGTTCACAGGGAACTGTCGGAAACACCATATATTTT | CASSSQGTVGNTIYF
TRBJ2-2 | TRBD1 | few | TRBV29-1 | TGCAGCGTGAAACAGGGGGCGCGAGGGGCCGGGGAGCTGTTTTTT | CSVKQGARGAGELFF
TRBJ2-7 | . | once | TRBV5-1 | TGCGCCAGCAGCTTGGCCTTGTTCTACGAGCAGTACTTC | CASSLALFYEQYF
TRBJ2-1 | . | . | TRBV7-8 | TGTGCCAGCAGCTTAACAGATTCCACCTACAATGAGCAGTTCTTC | CASSLTDSTYNEQFF
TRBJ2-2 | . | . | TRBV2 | TGTGCCAGCAGTGCTGAGACTAGAGGGACCGGGGAGCTGTTTTTT | CASSAETRGTGELFF
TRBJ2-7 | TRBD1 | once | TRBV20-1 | TGCAGTGCTAGTAGGACAGGGAAGGGCGAGCAGTACTTC | CSASRTGKGEQYF
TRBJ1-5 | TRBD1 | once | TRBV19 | TGTGCCAGTAGCCCGACAGGGTCGAATCAGCCCCAGCATTTT | CASSPTGSNQPQHF
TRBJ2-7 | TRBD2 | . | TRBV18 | TGTGCCAGCTCACTTGGGACTAGCGGAGGCTACGAGCAGTACTTC | CASSLGTSGGYEQYF
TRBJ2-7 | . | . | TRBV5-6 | TGTGCCAGCAGCTTGGGACAAGACTCCTACGAGCAGTACTTC | CASSLGQDSYEQYF
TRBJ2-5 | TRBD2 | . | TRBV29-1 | TGCAGCGTCCGGGGGGGGAAGACCCAGTACTTC | CSVRGGKTQYF
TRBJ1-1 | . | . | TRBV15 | TGTGCCACCAGCAGGACGTGGGCACAGGGGAACACTGAAGCTTTCTTT | CATSRTWAQGNTEAFF
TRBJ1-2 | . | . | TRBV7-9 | TGTGCCAGCAGCTTCGGACAGTTTGGCTACACCTTC | CASSFGQFGYTF
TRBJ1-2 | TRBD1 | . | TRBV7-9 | TGTGCCAGCAGCCACCAGGGGGTTGAAACCTTC | CASSHQGVETF
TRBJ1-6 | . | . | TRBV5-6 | TGTGCCAGCAGCTCTCAGAGGCCACCCCTCCACTTT | CASSSQRPPLHF
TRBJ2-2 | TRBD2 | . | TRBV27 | TGTGCCAGCAGCGGGACTAGCGGGACCGGGGAGCTGTTTTTT | CASSGTSGTGELFF
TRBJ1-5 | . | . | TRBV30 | TGTGCCTGGAGTGTACGGCGGAGTACGGGCAATCAGCCCCAGCATTTT | CAWSVRRSTGNQPQHF
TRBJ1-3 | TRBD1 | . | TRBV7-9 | TGTGCCAGCAGCTCGGACAGGCCCTCTGGAAACACCATATATTTT | CASSSDRPSGNTIYF
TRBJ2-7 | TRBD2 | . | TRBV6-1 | TGTGCCAGCAGCCTCGGGAGCGGGAACTACGAGCAGTACTTC | CASSLGSGNYEQYF
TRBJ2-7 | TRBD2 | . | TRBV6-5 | TGTGCCAGCAGACCTGTGCGGGGGGTTCACGAGCAGTACTTC | CASRPVRGVHEQYF
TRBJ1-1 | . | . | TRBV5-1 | TGCGCCAGCAGCGGGGGGGATGCTTTGAACACTGAAGCTTTCTTT | CASSGGDALNTEAFF
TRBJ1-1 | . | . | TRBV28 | TGTGCCAGCAGTTTACACGCTGTGGGGGGAACTGAAGCTTTCTTT | CASSLHAVGGTEAFF
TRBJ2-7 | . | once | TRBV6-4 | TGTGCCAGCAGTGCCCCCCTTCGGGTCTCCTACGAGCAGTACTTC | CASSAPLRVSYEQYF
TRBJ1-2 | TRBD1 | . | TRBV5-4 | TGTGCCAGCAGCCCCAGGGGGGTGGGCTATGGCTACACCTTC | CASSPRGVGYGYTF
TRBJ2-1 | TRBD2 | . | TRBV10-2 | TGCGCCAGCTCGACTAGCGGGGGGGCGGGGACCTACAATGAGCAGTTCTTC | CASSTSGGAGTYNEQFF
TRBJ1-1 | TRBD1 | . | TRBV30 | TGTGCCTGGAGTGACCGGGACAGGGTGGGGGGATATGAAGCTTTCTTT | CAWSDRDRVGGYEAFF
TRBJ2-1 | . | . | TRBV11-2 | TGTGCCAGCAGGCTTGGTACTAGAGGGGAGCAGTTCTTC | CASRLGTRGEQFF
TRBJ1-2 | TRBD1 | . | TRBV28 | TGTGCCAGCAGTTGGGGACAGGGGGCGAGGAGCTATGGCTACACCTTC | CASSWGQGARSYGYTF
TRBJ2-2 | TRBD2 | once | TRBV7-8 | TGTGCCAGCAGCTTAGGGACTAGCGGAGCGAACACCGGGGAGCTGTTTTTT | CASSLGTSGANTGELFF
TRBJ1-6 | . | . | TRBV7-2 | TGTGCCAGCAGCTTACCAGAGGGAGGTTCACCCCTCCACTTT | CASSLPEGGSPLHF
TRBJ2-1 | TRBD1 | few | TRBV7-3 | TGTGCCAGCAGTTTTAAGGGGGCGGGTGAGCAGTTCTTC | CASSFKGAGEQFF
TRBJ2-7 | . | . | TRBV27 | TGTGCCAGCAGCAATACAGGCTACGAGCAGTACTTC | CASSNTGYEQYF
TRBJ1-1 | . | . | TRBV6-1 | TGTGCCAGCAGTGAAGACACCGGAGTTGGCGCTGAAGCTTTCTTT | CASSEDTGVGAEAFF
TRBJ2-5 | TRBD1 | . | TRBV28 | TGTGCCAGCAGCACCAGGGACAGTCTGACTGAGACCCAGTACTTC | CASSTRDSLTETQYF
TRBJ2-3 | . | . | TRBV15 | TGTGCCACCAGCACCCAGAGCGTGTCCGCAGATACGCAGTATTTT | CATSTQSVSADTQYF